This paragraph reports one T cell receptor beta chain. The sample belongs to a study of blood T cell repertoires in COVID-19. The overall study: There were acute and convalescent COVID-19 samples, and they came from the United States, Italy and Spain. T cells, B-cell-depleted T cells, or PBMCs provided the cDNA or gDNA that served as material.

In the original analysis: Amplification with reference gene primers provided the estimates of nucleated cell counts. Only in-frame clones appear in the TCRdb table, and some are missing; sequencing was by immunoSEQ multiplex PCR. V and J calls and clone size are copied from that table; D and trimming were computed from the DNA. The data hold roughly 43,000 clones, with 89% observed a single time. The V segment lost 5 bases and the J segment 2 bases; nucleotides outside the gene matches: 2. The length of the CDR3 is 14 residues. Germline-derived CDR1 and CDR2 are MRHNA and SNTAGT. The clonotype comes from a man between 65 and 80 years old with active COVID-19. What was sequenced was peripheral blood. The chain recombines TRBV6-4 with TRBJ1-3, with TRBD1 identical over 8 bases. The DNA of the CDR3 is TGTGCCAGCAGTTGCAGGGGGCCTGGAAACACCATATATTTT. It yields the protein CASSCRGPGNTIYF.